Only one count was recorded for the clone carrying this TCR beta chain. Measured with immunoSEQ multiplex PCR; TCRdb has only the in-frame clones, and not every one. The repertoire holds fewer than 350,000 clones, with roughly nine tenths as singletons. Germline V gene sequence: CDR1 PRHDT, CDR2 FYEKMQ (reference sequence). Trimming removed 0 bases from V and 0 bases from J, with 11 bases in between. The CDR3 contains 17 residues. This sample is drawn from a study of blood T cell repertoires in COVID-19. Across the whole study: Samples of COVID-19 (acute and convalescent) were obtained from the United States, Italy and Spain.

Followed over time, Seattle patients had been enrolled while infection was active. V gene TRBV13 combines with J gene TRBJ2-2, with unresolved D. This TCR was sampled from a woman under 40 with COVID-19, enrolled during active disease. The sequenced sample consisted of peripheral blood. The DNA for the CDR3 is TGTGCCAGCAGCTTAGGACGACCCACAGCGAACACCGGGGAGCTGTTTTTT. Its translation: CASSLGRPTANTGELFF.